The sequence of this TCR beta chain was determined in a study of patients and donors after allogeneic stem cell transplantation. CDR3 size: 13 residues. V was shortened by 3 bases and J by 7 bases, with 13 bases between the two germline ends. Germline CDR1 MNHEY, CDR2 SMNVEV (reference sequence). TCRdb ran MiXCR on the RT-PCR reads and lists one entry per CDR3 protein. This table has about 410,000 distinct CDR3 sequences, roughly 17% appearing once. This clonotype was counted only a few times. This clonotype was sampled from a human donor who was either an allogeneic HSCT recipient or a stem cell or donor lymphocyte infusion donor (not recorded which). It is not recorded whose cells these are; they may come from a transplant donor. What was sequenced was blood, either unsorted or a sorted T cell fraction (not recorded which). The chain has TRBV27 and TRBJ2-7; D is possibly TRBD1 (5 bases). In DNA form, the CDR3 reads TGTGCCAGCAGTTTTTTCCAGGGTAGGGAGCAGTACTTC. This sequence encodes CASSFFQGREQYF.